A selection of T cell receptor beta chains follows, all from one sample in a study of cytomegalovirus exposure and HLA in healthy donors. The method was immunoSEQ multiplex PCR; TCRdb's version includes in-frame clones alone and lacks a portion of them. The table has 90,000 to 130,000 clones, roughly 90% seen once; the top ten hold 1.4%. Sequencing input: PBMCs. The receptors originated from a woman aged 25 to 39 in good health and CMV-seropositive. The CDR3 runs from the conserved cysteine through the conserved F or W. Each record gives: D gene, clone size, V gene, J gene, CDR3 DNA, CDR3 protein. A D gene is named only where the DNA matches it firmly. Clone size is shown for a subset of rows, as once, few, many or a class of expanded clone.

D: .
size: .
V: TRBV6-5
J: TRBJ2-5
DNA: TGTGCCAGCAGTTACTCCCGGGTCCAAGAGACTCAGTACTTC
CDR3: CASSYSRVQETQYF

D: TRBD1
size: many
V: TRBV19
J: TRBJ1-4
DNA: TGTGCCAGCAAATGGACAGGTGGGGAAAAACTGTTTTTT
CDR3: CASKWTGGEKLFF

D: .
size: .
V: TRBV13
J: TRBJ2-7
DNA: TGTGCCAGCAGCTTATCTTACAGGCCCCTACAGTACTTC
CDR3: CASSLSYRPLQYF

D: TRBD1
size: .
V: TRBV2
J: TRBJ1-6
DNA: TGTGCCAGCAGCCAACAGGGGGCTCGAGGTTCACCCCTCCACTTT
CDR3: CASSQQGARGSPLHF

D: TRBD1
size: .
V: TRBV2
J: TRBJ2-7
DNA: TGTGCCAGCAGTGAAGAGGGACAGGGTGGCTCCTACGAGCAGTACTTC
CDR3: CASSEEGQGGSYEQYF

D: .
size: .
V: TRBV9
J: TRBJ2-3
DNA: TGTGCCAGCAGCGCAGGGGCCGCAGATACGCAGTATTTT
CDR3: CASSAGAADTQYF

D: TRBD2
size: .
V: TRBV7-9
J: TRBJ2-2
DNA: TGTGCCAGCAGCACTGGACTAGCGGGGAACACCGGGGAGCTGTTTTTT
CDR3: CASSTGLAGNTGELFF

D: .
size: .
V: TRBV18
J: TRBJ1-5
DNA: TGTGCCAGCTCACCAGTTAAGGGAGGTCAGCCCCAGCATTTT
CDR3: CASSPVKGGQPQHF

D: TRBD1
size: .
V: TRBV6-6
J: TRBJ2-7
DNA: TGTGCCAGCAGTTACTCGCCCGGGACAGGGGATAGGGAGCAGTACTTC
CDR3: CASSYSPGTGDREQYF

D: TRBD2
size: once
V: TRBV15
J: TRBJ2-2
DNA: TGTGCCACCAGCAGAGAGGGTCTAGCGGGATCCGGGGAGCTGTTTTTT
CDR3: CATSREGLAGSGELFF

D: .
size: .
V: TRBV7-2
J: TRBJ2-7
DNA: TGTGCCAGCAGCAACTACAGGGATCTCCGCTCCTACGAGCAGTACTTC
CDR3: CASSNYRDLRSYEQYF

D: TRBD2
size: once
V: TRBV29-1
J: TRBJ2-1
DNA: TGCAGCGTTGGGACTAGCAGCTACAATGAGCAGTTCTTC
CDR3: CSVGTSSYNEQFF

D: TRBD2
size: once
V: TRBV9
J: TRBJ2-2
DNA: TGTGCCAGCAGCGTAGGGCCTGGACTAGCGGTAACCGGGGAGCTGTTTTTT
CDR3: CASSVGPGLAVTGELFF

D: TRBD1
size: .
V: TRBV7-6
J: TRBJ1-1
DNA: TGTGCCAGCAGCTACGGACAGGGTGAAGCTTTCTTT
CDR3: CASSYGQGEAFF

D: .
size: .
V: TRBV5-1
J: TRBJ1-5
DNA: TGCGCCAGCAGCTTGACAGGAGTCAATCAGCCCCAGCATTTT
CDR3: CASSLTGVNQPQHF

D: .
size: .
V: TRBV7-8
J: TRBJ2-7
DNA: TGTGCCAGCAGCTTAATCGGCGGCTGGAACCCCCACGAGCAGTACTTC
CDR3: CASSLIGGWNPHEQYF

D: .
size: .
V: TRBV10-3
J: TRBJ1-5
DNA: TGTGCCATCGGTATAGGGGCTAGCAATCAGCCCCAGCATTTT
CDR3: CAIGIGASNQPQHF

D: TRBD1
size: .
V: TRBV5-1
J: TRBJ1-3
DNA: TGCGCCAGCACACAGGGGATCTCTGGAAACACCATATATTTT
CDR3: CASTQGISGNTIYF

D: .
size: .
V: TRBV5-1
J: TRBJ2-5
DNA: TGCGCCAGCAGCTTAACAGGGACAGAGACCCAGTACTTC
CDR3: CASSLTGTETQYF

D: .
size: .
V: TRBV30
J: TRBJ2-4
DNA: TGTGCCTGGAGTGAAACTAGAATCATTCAGTACTTC
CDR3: CAWSETRIIQYF

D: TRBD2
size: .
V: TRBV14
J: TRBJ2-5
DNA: TGTGCCAGCAGCCCCCGGCTAGCGGGAGGGCCAGTGGAGACCCAGTACTTC
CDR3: CASSPRLAGGPVETQYF

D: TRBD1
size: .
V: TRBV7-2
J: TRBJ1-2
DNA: TGTGCCAGCAGCTTTCCGGACAGGGGGGTTGGTGGCTACACCTTC
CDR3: CASSFPDRGVGGYTF

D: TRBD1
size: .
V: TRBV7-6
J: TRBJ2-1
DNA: TGTGCCAGCAGCTTAGGAGGCAGGGGGAATGAGCAGTTCTTC
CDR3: CASSLGGRGNEQFF

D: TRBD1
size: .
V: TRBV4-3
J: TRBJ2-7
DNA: TGCGCCAGCAGCCAAGAATGGACAGGGACCGCCTACGAGCAGTACTTC
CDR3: CASSQEWTGTAYEQYF

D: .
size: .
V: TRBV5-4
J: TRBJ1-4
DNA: TGTGCCAGCAGCTTTGGGCCCAGCGGTGAAAAACTGTTTTTT
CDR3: CASSFGPSGEKLFF

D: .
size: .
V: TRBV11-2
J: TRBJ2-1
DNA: TGTGCCAGCAGCTTGGGCGGGAACCGTGAGCAGTTCTTC
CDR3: CASSLGGNREQFF

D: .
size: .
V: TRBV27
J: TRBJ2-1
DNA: TGTGCCAGCAGTTTCAGCTCCTACAATGAGCAGTTCTTC
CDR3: CASSFSSYNEQFF

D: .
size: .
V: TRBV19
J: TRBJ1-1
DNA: TGTGCCAGTAGTACCGGGGGACTGAACACTGAAGCTTTCTTT
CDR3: CASSTGGLNTEAFF